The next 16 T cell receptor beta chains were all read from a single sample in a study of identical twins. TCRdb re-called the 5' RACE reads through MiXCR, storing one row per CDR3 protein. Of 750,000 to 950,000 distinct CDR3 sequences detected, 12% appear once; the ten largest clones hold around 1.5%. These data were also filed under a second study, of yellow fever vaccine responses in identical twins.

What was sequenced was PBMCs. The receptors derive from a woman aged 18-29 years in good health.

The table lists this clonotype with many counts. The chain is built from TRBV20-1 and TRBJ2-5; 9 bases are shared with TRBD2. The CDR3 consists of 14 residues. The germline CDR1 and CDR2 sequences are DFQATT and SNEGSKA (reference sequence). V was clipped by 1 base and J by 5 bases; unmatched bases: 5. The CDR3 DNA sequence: TGCAGTGCTAGAGTAGCGGGGGTAGTGGAGACCCAGTACTTC. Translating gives CSARVAGVVETQYF.

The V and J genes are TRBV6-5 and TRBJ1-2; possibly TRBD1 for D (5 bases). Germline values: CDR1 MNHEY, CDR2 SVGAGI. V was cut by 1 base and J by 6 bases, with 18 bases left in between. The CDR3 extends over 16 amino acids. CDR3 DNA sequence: TGTGCCAGCAGTTACTGGGGACCCGGGGGAGGGGATGGCTACACCTTC. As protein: CASSYWGPGGGDGYTF.

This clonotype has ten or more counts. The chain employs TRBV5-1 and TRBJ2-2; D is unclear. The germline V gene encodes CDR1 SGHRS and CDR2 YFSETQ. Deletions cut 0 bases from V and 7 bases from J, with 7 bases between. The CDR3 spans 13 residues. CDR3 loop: CASSLDGVGELFF. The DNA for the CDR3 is TGCGCCAGCAGCTTGGATGGGGTCGGGGAGCTGTTTTTT. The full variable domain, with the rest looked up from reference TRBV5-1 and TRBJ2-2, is KAGVTQTPRYLIKTRGQQVTLSCSPISGHRSVSWYQQTPGQGLQFLFEYFSETQRNKGNFPGRFSGRQFSNSRSEMNVSTLELGDSALYLCASSLDGVGELFFGEGSRLTVL.

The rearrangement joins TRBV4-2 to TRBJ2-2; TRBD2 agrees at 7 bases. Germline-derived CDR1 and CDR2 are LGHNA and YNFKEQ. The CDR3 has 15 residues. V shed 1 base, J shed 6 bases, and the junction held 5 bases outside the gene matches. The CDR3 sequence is CASSQAARGAGELFF. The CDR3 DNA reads TGTGCCAGCAGCCAAGCCGCCCGGGGGGCCGGGGAGCTGTTTTTT.

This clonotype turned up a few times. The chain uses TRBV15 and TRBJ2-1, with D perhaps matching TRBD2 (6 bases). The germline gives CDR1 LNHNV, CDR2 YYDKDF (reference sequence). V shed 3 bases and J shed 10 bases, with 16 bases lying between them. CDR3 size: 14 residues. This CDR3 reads CATSSTKTRREQFF. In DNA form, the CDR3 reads TGTGCCACCAGCAGCACCAAGACTAGAAGAGAGCAGTTCTTC.

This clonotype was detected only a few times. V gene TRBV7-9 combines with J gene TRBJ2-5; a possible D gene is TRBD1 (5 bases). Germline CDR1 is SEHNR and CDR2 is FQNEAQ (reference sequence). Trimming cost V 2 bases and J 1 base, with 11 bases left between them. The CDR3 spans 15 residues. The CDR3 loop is CASSLYDRPQETQYF. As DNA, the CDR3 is TGTGCCAGCAGCTTATACGACAGACCCCAAGAGACCCAGTACTTC. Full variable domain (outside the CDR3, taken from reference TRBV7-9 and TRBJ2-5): DTGVSQNPRHKITKRGQNVTFRCDPISEHNRLYWYRQTLGQGPEFLTYFQNEAQLEKSRLLSDRFSAERPKGSFSTLEIQRTEQGDSAMYLCASSLYDRPQETQYFGPGTRLLVL.

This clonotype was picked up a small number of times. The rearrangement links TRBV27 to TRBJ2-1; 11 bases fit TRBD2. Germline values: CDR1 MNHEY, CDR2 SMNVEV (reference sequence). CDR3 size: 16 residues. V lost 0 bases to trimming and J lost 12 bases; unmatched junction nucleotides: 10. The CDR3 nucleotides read TGTGCCAGCAGTTTATCTCTGGGCCTAGCGGGAGGACGGCAGTTCTTC. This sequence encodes CASSLSLGLAGGRQFF.

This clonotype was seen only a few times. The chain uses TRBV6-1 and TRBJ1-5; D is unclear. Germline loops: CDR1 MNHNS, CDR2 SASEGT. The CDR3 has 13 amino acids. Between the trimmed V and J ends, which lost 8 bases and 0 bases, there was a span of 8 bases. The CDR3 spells CASGRASNQPQHF. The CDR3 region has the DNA TGTGCCAGCGGCAGAGCTAGCAATCAGCCCCAGCATTTT.

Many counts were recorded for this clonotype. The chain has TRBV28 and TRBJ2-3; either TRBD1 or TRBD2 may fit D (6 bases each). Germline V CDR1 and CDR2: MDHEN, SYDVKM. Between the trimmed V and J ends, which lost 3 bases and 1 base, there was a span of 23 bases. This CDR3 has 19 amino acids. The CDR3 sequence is CASSLVFLGGRKGTDTQYF. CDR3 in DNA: TGTGCCAGCAGTTTGGTCTTCCTAGGGGGGAGAAAAGGCACAGATACGCAGTATTTT.

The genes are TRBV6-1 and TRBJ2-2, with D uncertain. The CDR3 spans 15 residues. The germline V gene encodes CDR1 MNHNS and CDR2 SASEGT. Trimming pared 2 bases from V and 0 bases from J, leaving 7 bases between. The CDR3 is CASSESIANTGELFF. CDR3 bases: TGTGCCAGCAGTGAATCTATAGCGAACACCGGGGAGCTGTTTTTT.

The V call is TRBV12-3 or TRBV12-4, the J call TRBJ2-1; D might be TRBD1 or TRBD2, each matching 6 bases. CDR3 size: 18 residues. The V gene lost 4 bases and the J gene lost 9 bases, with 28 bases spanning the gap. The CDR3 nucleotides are TGTGCCAGCAGTTCCACGTTAGGGGGAGGTGTAACGGTAGGTGAGCAGTTCTTC. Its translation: CASSSTLGGGVTVGEQFF.

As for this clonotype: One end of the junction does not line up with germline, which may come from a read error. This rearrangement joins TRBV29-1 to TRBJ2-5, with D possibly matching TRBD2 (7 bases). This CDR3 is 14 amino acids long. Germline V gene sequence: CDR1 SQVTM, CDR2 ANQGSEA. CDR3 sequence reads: CSVGGRGRGETHYF. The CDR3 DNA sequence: TGCAGCGTTGGAGGGCGGGGGAGGGGGGAGACCCACTACTTC.

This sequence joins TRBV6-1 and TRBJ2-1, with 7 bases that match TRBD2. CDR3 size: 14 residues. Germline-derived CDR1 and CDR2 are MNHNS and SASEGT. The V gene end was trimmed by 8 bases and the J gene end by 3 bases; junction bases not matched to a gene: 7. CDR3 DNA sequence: TGTGCCAGCTGGGAGAGCGGGGACTACAATGAGCAGTTCTTC. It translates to CASWESGDYNEQFF.

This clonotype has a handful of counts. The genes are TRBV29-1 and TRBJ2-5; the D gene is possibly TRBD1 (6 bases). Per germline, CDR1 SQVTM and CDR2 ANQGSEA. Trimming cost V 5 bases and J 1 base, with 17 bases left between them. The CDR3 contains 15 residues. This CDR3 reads CSVLLGGFTQETQYF. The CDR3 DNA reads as TGCAGCGTTCTCTTAGGGGGATTTACCCAAGAGACCCAGTACTTC.

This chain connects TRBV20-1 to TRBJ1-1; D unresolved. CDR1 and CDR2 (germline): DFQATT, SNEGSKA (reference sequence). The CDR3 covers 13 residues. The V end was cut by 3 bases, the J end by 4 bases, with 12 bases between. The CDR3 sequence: CSARPGWGTEAFF. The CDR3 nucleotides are TGCAGTGCTAGGCCGGGGTGGGGCACTGAAGCTTTCTTT.

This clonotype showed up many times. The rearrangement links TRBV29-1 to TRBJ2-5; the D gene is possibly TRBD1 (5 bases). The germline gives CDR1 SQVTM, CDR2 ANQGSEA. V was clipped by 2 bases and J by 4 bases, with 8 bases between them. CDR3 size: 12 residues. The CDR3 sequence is CSVEQGRETQYF. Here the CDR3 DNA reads TGCAGCGTTGAACAGGGTCGAGAGACCCAGTACTTC.